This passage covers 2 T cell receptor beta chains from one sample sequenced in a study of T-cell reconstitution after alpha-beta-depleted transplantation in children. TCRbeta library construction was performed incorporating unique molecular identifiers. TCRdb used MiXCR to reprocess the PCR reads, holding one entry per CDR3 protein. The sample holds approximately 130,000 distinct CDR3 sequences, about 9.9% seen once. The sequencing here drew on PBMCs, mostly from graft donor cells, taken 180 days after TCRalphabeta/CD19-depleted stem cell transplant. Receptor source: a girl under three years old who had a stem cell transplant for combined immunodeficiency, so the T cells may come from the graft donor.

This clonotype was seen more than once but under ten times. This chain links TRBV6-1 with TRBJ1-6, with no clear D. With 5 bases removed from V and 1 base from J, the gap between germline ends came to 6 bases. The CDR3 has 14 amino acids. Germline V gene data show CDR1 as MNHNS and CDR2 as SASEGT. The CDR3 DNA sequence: TGTGCCAGCAGTAGAAGGTCCTATAATTCACCCCTCCACTTT. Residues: CASSRRSYNSPLHF.

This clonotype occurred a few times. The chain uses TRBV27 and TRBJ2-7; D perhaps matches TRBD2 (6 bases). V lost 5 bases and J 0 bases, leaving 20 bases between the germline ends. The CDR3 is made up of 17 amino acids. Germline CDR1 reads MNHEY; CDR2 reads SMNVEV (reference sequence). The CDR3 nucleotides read TGTGCCAGCAGTCGCGGGCTAGCGTCCTTTTTCTCCTACGAGCAGTACTTC. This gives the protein CASSRGLASFFSYEQYF.